The subject of this entry is one TCR beta chain. This CDR3 has 15 amino acids. The trim removed 2 bases at V and 3 bases at J, leaving 6 bases unmatched. Germline V CDR1 and CDR2: SNHLY, FYNNEI. These data come from a study of technical replicates of blood from a handful of donors. The assay was immunoSEQ multiplex PCR, and TCRdb's table has in-frame clones only and misses some. The table lists tens of thousands of clones, nearly 97% of them singletons. The clonotype was recovered from a human donor in good health. The sample consisted of T cells isolated from PBMCs. This chain joins TRBV2 and TRBJ1-1, with 7 bases fitting TRBD1. DNA of the CDR3: TGTGCCAGCAGTGAACAGGGACAGTCCGACACTGAAGCTTTCTTT. It encodes CASSEQGQSDTEAFF.